This passage covers 25 T cell receptor beta chains from one sample sequenced in a study of shared clonotypes between healthy human individuals. Sequencing was performed with immunoSEQ multiplex PCR; in TCRdb, only in-frame clones are kept and a portion is missing. The sample holds 800,000 or so clones, 96% seen once. Positively selected for CCR7, the CD45RO-negative cells used as naive CD8 cells excluded terminally differentiated effector memory CD45RA+ cells. The sequencing input was naive CD8+ T cells sorted from blood. These receptors came from a young man in good health.

The J gene is TRBJ1-3, the V gene TRBV14; D ambiguous. CDR3 size: 13 residues. The V and J ends lost 0 bases and 3 bases respectively, with 3 bases between them. CDR1 SGHDN and CDR2 FVKESK come from the germline V gene. In DNA form, the CDR3 reads TGTGCCAGCAGCCAAGACTATGGAAACACCATATATTTT. Translation: CASSQDYGNTIYF.

The CDR3, as DNA: TGTGCCAGCAGCTCGACTCAGGGTTCAGCCGGGGAGCTGTTTTTT. Amino acids: CASSSTQGSAGELFF. The chain links TRBV7-9 to TRBJ2-2; a weak D match, TRBD1 (5 bases). There are 15 residues in the CDR3. The V and J ends lost 4 bases and 6 bases respectively, with 15 bases between them. Germline V gives CDR1 SEHNR, CDR2 FQNEAQ (reference sequence).

This chain joins TRBV9 and TRBJ2-7; 11 positions agree with TRBD2. Unmatched junction bases numbered 23, after V lost 3 bases and J lost 6 bases. This CDR3 region has 20 residues. Per germline, CDR1 SGDLS and CDR2 YYNGEE. CDR3 residues: CASSGEVERLAGGPQPEQYF. In nucleotides, the CDR3 is TGTGCCAGCAGCGGAGAGGTTGAGAGGCTAGCGGGAGGCCCGCAACCCGAGCAGTACTTC.

V gene TRBV7-9 combines with J gene TRBJ2-2; a possible D gene is TRBD1 (6 bases). Per the germline V gene, CDR1 is SEHNR and CDR2 is FQNEAQ (reference sequence). V was pared by 4 bases and J by 3 bases, with 12 bases between. This CDR3 has 15 residues. CDR3 DNA sequence: TGTGCCAGCAGCTCTCAGGGGTCGGACACCGGGGAGCTGTTTTTT. Translated: CASSSQGSDTGELFF.

The chain is built from TRBV5-1 and TRBJ1-3; 7 bases are shared with TRBD1. Germline V gene data show CDR1 as SGHRS and CDR2 as YFSETQ. The CDR3 length is 14 residues. With V trimmed by 1 base and J by 7 bases, 5 bases remained unmatched. CDR3 sequence (DNA): TGCGCCAGCAGCTTGACAGGGGACCCGAACACCATATATTTT. Its protein is CASSLTGDPNTIYF. The full variable domain, completed using reference TRBV5-1 and TRBJ1-3, is KAGVTQTPRYLIKTRGQQVTLSCSPISGHRSVSWYQQTPGQGLQFLFEYFSETQRNKGNFPGRFSGRQFSNSRSEMNVSTLELGDSALYLCASSLTGDPNTIYFGEGSWLTVV.

The chain uses TRBV16 and TRBJ2-7; possibly TRBD1 for D (6 bases). V shed 1 base and J shed 5 bases, with 15 bases lying between them. Germline values: CDR1 KGHSY, CDR2 FQNENV. The CDR3 consists of 15 residues. The CDR3 DNA reads as TGTGCCAGCAGCCAATGGGGCGCACAGGGCGACGAGCAGTACTTC. Residues: CASSQWGAQGDEQYF.

Details on this clone: Additional DNA sequences in this sample encode the identical CDR3. This rearrangement joins TRBV7-9 to TRBJ2-7; D remains ambiguous. This CDR3 contains 12 residues. Trimming shortened V by 3 bases and J by 0 bases, and 3 bases separated the two germline ends. Looked up from germline, CDR1 is SEHNR and CDR2 is FQNEAQ (reference sequence). Here the CDR3 reads CASSFPSYEQYF. The DNA of the CDR3 is TGTGCCAGCAGCTTCCCCTCCTACGAGCAGTACTTC.

The J gene is TRBJ2-1, the V gene TRBV13; D gene ambiguous. Germline CDR1 is PRHDT and CDR2 is FYEKMQ (reference sequence). V was shortened by 0 bases and J by 0 bases, with 12 bases between the two germline ends. This CDR3 spans 17 amino acids. CDR3 DNA sequence: TGTGCCAGCAGCTTAGGCCGCGGCGGATTCTCCTACAATGAGCAGTTCTTC. Translation gives CASSLGRGGFSYNEQFF.

The chain carries TRBV19 and TRBJ1-2, with D unclear. V was trimmed by 5 bases and J by 3 bases, leaving 19 bases between them. Germline lookup yields CDR1 LNHDA and CDR2 SQIVND (reference sequence). The CDR3 has 16 residues. CDR3 coding DNA: TGTGCCAGTAGTCCCCGCGGGGTTCCGACGGACTATGGCTACACCTTC. Its translation: CASSPRGVPTDYGYTF.

As for this clone: The same CDR3 arises from other DNA sequences in this sample as well. The chain couples TRBV7-9 to TRBJ2-7; 9 positions agree with TRBD2. Per germline, CDR1 SEHNR and CDR2 FQNEAQ (reference sequence). This CDR3 is 14 amino acids long. V shed 3 bases and J 3 bases; nucleotides not matched to a gene: 3. The CDR3 nucleotides read TGTGCCAGCAGCTTGCGGGAGGGGAGCTACGAGCAGTACTTC. It translates to CASSLREGSYEQYF.

The chain is built from TRBV19 and TRBJ2-2, with a weak D call TRBD2 (6 bases). Trimming removed 5 bases from V and 5 bases from J, with 12 bases in between. Germline V gene sequence: CDR1 LNHDA, CDR2 SQIVND (reference sequence). The CDR3 has 14 amino acids. CDR3 sequence: CASSFGSGTGELFF. The CDR3 bases are TGTGCCAGTAGTTTCGGGAGCGGAACCGGGGAGCTGTTTTTT. Drawing the rest from reference TRBV19 and TRBJ2-2, the complete variable domain is DGGITQSPKYLFRKEGQNVTLSCEQNLNHDAMYWYRQDPGQGLRLIYYSQIVNDFQKGDIAEGYSVSREKKESFPLTVTSAQKNPTAFYLCASSFGSGTGELFFGEGSRLTVL.

The chain uses TRBV2 and TRBJ1-2; D is unresolved. The CDR3 sequence is 15 residues long. Germline V gene sequence: CDR1 SNHLY, CDR2 FYNNEI. V shed 0 bases and J shed 7 bases, with 15 bases lying between them. The CDR3 spells CASSEATRPSAGYTF. CDR3 DNA: TGTGCCAGCAGTGAAGCAACCCGGCCTTCGGCTGGCTACACCTTC. Complete variable domain (other parts from reference TRBV2 and TRBJ1-2): EPEVTQTPSHQVTQMGQEVILRCVPISNHLYFYWYRQILGQKVEFLVSFYNNEISEKSEIFDDQFSVERPDGSNFTLKIRSTKLEDSAMYFCASSEATRPSAGYTFGSGTRLTVV.

The gene calls are TRBV29-1 and TRBJ2-3; D unresolved. The germline gives CDR1 SQVTM, CDR2 ANQGSEA. This CDR3 is built from 13 residues. The CDR3 reads CSGNEPSTDTQYF. The CDR3 coding sequence is TGCAGTGGAAATGAGCCTAGCACAGATACGCAGTATTTT.

This rearrangement joins TRBV6-5 to TRBJ2-1; D gene unclear. The CDR3 totals 13 residues. Trimming removed 2 bases at V and 6 bases at J, with 8 bases between. Per germline, CDR1 MNHEY and CDR2 SVGAGI. CDR3 sequence: CASSYQIRNEQFF. CDR3 nucleotide sequence: TGTGCCAGCAGTTACCAAATTCGCAATGAGCAGTTCTTC.

This sequence joins TRBV11-2 and TRBJ2-1, with 7 bases lining up with TRBD2. V dropped 1 base and J dropped 3; count of bases not matched to a gene: 6. Germline CDR1 SGHAT, CDR2 FQNNGV. The CDR3 runs to 16 residues. CDR3 coding DNA: TGTGCCAGCAGCTTAGTTGCCCAGCGGGACTACAATGAGCAGTTCTTC. It is translated as CASSLVAQRDYNEQFF.

The chain recombines TRBV18 with TRBJ2-2; D remains unclear. V lost 0 bases to trimming and J lost 4 bases, with 3 bases between them. The CDR3 runs 13 residues. The V gene's germline CDR1 is KGHSH and CDR2 LQKENI. In DNA, the CDR3 is TGTGCCAGCTCACCACCCTTCACCGGGGAGCTGTTTTTT. It specifies CASSPPFTGELFF.

This clone was seen just once. V gene TRBV6-1 combines with J gene TRBJ2-3; no clear D gene. The CDR3 is 15 residues long. The germline V and J ends were trimmed by 5 bases and 2 bases, with 14 bases remaining between them. Germline V gene lookup returns CDR1 MNHNS and CDR2 SASEGT. The CDR3 sequence is CASSPSTLFTDTQYF. In DNA, the CDR3 is TGTGCCAGCAGTCCCTCGACCCTTTTCACAGATACGCAGTATTTT.

The rearrangement links TRBV5-1 to TRBJ2-1, with 7 bases fitting TRBD1. Trimming cost V 3 bases and J 14 bases; bases outside gene matches: 5. This CDR3 has 11 residues. Germline-derived CDR1 and CDR2 are SGHRS and YFSETQ. The CDR3 region has the DNA TGCGCCAGCAGCTATGGACAGGACAAGTTCTTC. Its translation: CASSYGQDKFF.

This chain's CDR3 is CASSLIRTGGNYGYEQYF. The CDR3 region has the DNA TGTGCCAGCAGTTTAATCCGGACAGGGGGCAATTACGGCTACGAGCAGTACTTC. V usage is TRBV27 and J usage is TRBJ2-7; 11 positions agree with TRBD1. Germline assignment: CDR1 MNHEY and CDR2 SMNVEV (reference sequence). CDR3 length: 18 residues. V shed 2 bases and J 3 bases; nucleotides not matched to a gene: 12.

The chain couples TRBV27 to TRBJ2-7; unclear D gene. V lost 4 bases to trimming and J lost 6 bases, with 19 bases between them. Germline CDR1 MNHEY, CDR2 SMNVEV (reference sequence). This CDR3 has 15 residues. CDR3 sequence reads: CASSSRLMVLGEQYF. The CDR3 coding sequence is TGTGCCAGCAGTTCCCGCCTTATGGTGCTGGGCGAGCAGTACTTC.

The chain employs TRBV7-9 and TRBJ2-1; the D is unclear. V lost 2 bases and J lost 8, with 7 bases in between. Germline lookup yields CDR1 SEHNR and CDR2 FQNEAQ (reference sequence). The CDR3 spans 12 residues. Here the CDR3 reads CASSLSWDEQFF. Written as DNA, the CDR3 is TGTGCCAGCAGCTTAAGTTGGGATGAGCAGTTCTTC.

The chain joins TRBV29-1 to TRBJ1-1; 9 nucleotides agree with TRBD1. The CDR3 has 17 amino acids. Trimming took 0 bases from V and 1 from J; bases not matched to a gene: 9. CDR1 and CDR2 (germline): SQVTM, ANQGSEA. The DNA of the CDR3 is TGCAGCGTTGAAGATCCATTTAGGACAGGGGCGAACACTGAAGCTTTCTTT. Amino acid sequence: CSVEDPFRTGANTEAFF.

The V and J genes are TRBV7-9 and TRBJ2-7; a possible D gene is TRBD2 (8 bases). Germline V gives CDR1 SEHNR, CDR2 FQNEAQ (reference sequence). V lost 4 bases, J lost 2 bases, and 12 bases lay in between. The CDR3 spans 14 residues. In nucleotides, the CDR3 is TGTGCCAGCAGCTATAGCGGGACAGCCTACGAGCAGTACTTC. It specifies CASSYSGTAYEQYF.

The chain has TRBV6-5 and TRBJ2-7; 8 bases align to TRBD1. V lost 1 base, J lost 3 bases, and 8 bases stayed unmatched. CDR3 length: 16 residues. Germline values: CDR1 MNHEY, CDR2 SVGAGI. The CDR3 protein is CASSYYGTGTLYEQYF. For the CDR3, the DNA is TGTGCCAGCAGTTACTACGGGACAGGCACTCTCTACGAGCAGTACTTC.

J is TRBJ1-2 and V is TRBV9, with D possibly TRBD1 on 5 matching bases. Looked up from germline, CDR1 is SGDLS and CDR2 is YYNGEE. The CDR3 runs 16 residues. The ends were cut back, 3 bases at V and 4 bases at J, with 19 bases in the middle. CDR3 DNA sequence: TGTGCCAGCAGCGAGAGCGGGGGGTCTGTGGGCTATGGCTACACCTTC. This encodes CASSESGGSVGYGYTF.